The 2 T cell receptor beta chains below were found in one sample sequenced in a study of Ad26.COV2.S vaccination and SARS-CoV-2 variants. Treatment in this sample: about 20 received Ad26.COV2.S at low or high dose, single or two shots; about 5 received placebo; per-sample allocation not given. All samples were drawn on day 63, counting from the first vaccine or placebo injection. Assay used: immunoSEQ multiplex PCR; TCRdb lists only in-frame clones, some missing. The data contain hundreds of thousands of clones, 87% of them singletons. The sequencing here drew on peripheral blood, taken in a trial of Ad26.COV2.S vaccine versus placebo. Receptors originate from a person between 18 and 60 years old who received the Ad26.COV2.S COVID-19 vaccine or a placebo.

The rearrangement joins TRBV7-9 to TRBJ1-4; D call uncertain. This CDR3 region has 15 residues. Trimming took off 8 bases at V and 5 bases at J, with 18 bases between the two ends. Germline V gives CDR1 SEHNR, CDR2 FQNEAQ (reference sequence). CDR3 in amino acids: CASRHSGGENEKLFF. CDR3 bases: TGTGCCAGCCGACATTCAGGAGGCGAAAATGAAAAACTGTTTTTT.

This clone appeared once. This chain connects TRBV27 to TRBJ1-1; D is unresolved. This CDR3 contains 13 residues. The germline V and J ends were trimmed by 6 bases and 4 bases, with 12 bases remaining between them. CDR1 MNHEY and CDR2 SMNVEV come from the germline V gene (reference sequence). CDR3 region: CASSARWGTEAFF. The CDR3 DNA follows: TGTGCCAGCAGCGCGAGGTGGGGCACTGAAGCTTTCTTT.